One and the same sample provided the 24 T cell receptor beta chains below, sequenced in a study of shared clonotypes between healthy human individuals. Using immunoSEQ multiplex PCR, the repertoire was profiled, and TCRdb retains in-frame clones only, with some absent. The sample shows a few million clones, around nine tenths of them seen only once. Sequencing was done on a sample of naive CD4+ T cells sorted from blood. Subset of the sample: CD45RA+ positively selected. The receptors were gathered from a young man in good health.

The CDR3 protein is CSVALGGARGYTF. CDR3 nucleotides: TGCAGCGTTGCCCTAGGGGGGGCGCGCGGCTACACCTTC. The chain recombines TRBV29-1 with TRBJ1-2; D is perhaps TRBD1 (6 bases). The CDR3 has 13 residues. Germline-derived CDR1 and CDR2 are SQVTM and ANQGSEA. Trimming shortened V by 4 bases and J by 8 bases, and 17 bases separated the two germline ends. Full variable domain (outside the CDR3, taken from reference TRBV29-1 and TRBJ1-2): SAVISQKPSRDICQRGTSLTIQCQVDSQVTMMFWYRQQPGQSLTLIATANQGSEATYESGFVIDKFPISRPNLTFSTLTVSNMSPEDSSIYLCSVALGGARGYTFGSGTRLTVV.

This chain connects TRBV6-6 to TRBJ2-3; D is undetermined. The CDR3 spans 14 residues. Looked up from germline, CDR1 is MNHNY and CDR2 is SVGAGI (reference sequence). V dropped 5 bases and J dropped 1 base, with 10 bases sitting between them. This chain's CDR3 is CASSLAIRTDTQYF. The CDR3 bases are TGTGCCAGCAGTCTGGCTATCCGCACAGATACGCAGTATTTT.

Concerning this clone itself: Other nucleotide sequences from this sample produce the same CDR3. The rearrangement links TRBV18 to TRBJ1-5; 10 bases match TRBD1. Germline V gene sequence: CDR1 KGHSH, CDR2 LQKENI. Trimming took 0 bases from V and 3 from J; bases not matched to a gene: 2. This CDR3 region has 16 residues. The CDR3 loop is CASSPPGQGPNQPQHF. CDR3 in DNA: TGTGCCAGCTCACCACCGGGACAGGGGCCCAATCAGCCCCAGCATTTT.

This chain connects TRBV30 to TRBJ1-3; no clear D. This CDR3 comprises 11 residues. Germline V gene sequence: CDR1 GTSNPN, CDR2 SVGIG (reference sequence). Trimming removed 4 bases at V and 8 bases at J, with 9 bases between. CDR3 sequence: CAWTRWDTIYF. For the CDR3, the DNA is TGTGCCTGGACTCGGTGGGACACCATATATTTT.

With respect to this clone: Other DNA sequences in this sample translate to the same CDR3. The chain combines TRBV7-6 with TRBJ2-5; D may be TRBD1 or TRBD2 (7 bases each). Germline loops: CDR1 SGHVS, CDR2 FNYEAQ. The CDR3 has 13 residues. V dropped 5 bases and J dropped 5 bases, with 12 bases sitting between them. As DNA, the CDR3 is TGTGCCAGCAGCCCAGGGGGAGGGGAGACCCAGTACTTC. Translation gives CASSPGGGETQYF. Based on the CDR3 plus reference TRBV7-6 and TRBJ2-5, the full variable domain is GAGVSQSPRYKVTKRGQDVALRCDPISGHVSLYWYRQALGQGPEFLTYFNYEAQQDKSGLPNDRFSAERPEGSISTLTIQRTEQRDSAMYRCASSPGGGETQYFGPGTRLLVL.

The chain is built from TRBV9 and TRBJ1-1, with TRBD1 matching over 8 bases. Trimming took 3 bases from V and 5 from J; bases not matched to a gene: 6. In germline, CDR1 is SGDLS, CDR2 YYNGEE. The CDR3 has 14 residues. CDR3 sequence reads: CASSANRGGTEAFF. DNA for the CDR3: TGTGCCAGCAGCGCAAACAGGGGGGGAACTGAAGCTTTCTTT.

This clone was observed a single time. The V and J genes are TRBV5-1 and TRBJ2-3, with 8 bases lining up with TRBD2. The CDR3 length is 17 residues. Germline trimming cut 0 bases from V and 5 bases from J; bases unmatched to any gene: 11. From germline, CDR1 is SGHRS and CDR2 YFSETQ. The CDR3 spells CASSLASAGLAGDTQYF. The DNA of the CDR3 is TGCGCCAGCAGCTTGGCCTCCGCCGGACTAGCTGGAGATACGCAGTATTTT.

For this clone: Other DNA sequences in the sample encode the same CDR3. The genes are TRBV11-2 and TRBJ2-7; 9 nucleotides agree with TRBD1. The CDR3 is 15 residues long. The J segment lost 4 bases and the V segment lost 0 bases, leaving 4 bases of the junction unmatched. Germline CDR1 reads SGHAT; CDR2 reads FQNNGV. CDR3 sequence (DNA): TGTGCCAGCAGCTTAGATCTAGGACAGGGGTACGAGCAGTACTTC. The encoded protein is CASSLDLGQGYEQYF.

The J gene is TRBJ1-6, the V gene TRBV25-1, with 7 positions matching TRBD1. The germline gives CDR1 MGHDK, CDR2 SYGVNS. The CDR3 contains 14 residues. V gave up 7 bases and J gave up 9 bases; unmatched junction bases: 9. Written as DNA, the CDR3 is TGTGCCAGCACCACGACAGGGCAGAGTTCACCCCTCCACTTT. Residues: CASTTTGQSSPLHF. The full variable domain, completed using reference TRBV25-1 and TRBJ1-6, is EADIYQTPRYLVIGTGKKITLECSQTMGHDKMYWYQQDPGMELHLIHYSYGVNSTEKGDLSSESTVSRIRTEHFPLTLESARPSHTSQYLCASTTTGQSSPLHFGNGTRLTVT.

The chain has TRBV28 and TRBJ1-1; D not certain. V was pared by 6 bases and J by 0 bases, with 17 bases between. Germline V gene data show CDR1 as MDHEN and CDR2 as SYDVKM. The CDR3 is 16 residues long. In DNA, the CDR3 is TGTGCCAGCAGGTCGGGTCTACGCGTCGTGAACACTGAAGCTTTCTTT. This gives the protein CASRSGLRVVNTEAFF.

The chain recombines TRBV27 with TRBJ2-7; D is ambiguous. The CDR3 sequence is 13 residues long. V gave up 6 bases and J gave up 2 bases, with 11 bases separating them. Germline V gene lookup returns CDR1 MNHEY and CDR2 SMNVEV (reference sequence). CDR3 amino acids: CASSLSRTYEQYF. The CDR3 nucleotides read TGTGCCAGCAGCCTTTCCCGGACCTACGAGCAGTACTTC.

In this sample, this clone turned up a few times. This CDR3 reads CASSGGGREQYF. CDR3 bases: TGCGCCAGCAGCGGAGGGGGCCGCGAGCAGTACTTC. J is TRBJ2-7 and V is TRBV4-1; a weak D match, TRBD1 (7 bases). There are 12 residues in the CDR3. The germline gives CDR1 MGHRA, CDR2 YSYEKL. The V end was cut by 5 bases, the J end by 6 bases, with 11 bases between.

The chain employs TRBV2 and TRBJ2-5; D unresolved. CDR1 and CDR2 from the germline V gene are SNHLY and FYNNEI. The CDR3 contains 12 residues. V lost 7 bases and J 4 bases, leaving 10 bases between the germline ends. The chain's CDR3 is CASNGRIETQYF. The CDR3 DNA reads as TGTGCCAGCAACGGGCGGATAGAGACCCAGTACTTC.

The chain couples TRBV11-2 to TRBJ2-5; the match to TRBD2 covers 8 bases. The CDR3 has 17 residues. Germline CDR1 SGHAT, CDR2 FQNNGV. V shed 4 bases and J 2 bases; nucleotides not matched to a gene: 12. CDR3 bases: TGTGCCAGCAGCTCCCGGCTTAGCGGGGATCAACAAGAGACCCAGTACTTC. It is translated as CASSSRLSGDQQETQYF.

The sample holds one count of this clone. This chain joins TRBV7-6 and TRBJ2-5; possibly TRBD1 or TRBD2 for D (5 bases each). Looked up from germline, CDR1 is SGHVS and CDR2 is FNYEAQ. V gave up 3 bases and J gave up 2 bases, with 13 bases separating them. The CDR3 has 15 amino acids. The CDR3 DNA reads TGTGCCAGCAGCTTCAGGGAGCCGGTTCAAGAGACCCAGTACTTC. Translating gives CASSFREPVQETQYF.

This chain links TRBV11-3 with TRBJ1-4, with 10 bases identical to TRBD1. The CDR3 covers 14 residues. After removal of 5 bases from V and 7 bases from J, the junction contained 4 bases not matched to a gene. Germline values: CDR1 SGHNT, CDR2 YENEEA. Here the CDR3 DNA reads TGTGCCAGCAGCCATGACAGGGGGCTTGAAAAACTGTTTTTT. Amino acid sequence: CASSHDRGLEKLFF.

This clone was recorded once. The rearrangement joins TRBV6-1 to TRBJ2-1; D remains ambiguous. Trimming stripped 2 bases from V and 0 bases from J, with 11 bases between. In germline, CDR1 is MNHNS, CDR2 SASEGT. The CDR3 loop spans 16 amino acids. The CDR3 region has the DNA TGTGCCAGCAGTGAACTCGCCGTACCCTCCTACAATGAGCAGTTCTTC. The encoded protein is CASSELAVPSYNEQFF.

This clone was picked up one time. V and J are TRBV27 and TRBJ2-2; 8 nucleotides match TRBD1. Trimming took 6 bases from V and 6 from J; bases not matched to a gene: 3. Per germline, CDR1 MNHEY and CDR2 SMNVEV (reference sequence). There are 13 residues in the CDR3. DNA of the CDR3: TGTGCCAGCAGCACAGGGGGTTCCGGGGAGCTGTTTTTT. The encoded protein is CASSTGGSGELFF.

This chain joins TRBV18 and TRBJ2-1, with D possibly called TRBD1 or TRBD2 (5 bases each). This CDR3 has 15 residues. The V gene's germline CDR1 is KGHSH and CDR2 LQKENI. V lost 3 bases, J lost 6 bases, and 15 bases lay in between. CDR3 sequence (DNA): TGTGCCAGCTCACCGACCAGTGGGGGTGCCAATGAGCAGTTCTTC. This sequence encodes CASSPTSGGANEQFF.

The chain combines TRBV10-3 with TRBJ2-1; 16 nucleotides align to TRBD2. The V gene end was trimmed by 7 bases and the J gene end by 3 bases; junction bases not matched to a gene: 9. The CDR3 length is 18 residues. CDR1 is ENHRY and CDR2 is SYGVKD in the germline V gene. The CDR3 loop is CAIKEGLAGGSLYNEQFF. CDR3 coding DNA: TGTGCCATCAAAGAGGGACTAGCGGGAGGGTCCCTCTACAATGAGCAGTTCTTC.

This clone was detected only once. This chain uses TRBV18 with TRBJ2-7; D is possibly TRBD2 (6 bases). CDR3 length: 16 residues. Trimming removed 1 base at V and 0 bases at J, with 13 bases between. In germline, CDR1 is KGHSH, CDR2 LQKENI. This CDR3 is CASSPQEGISSYEQYF. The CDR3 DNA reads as TGTGCCAGCTCACCACAGGAGGGAATTAGCTCCTACGAGCAGTACTTC.

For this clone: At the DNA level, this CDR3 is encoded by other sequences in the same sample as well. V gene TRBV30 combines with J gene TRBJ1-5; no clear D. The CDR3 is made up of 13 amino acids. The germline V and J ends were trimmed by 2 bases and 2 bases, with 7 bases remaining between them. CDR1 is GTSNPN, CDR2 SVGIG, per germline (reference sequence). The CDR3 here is CAWSQKGNQPQHF. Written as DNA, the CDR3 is TGTGCCTGGAGTCAAAAAGGCAATCAGCCCCAGCATTTT.

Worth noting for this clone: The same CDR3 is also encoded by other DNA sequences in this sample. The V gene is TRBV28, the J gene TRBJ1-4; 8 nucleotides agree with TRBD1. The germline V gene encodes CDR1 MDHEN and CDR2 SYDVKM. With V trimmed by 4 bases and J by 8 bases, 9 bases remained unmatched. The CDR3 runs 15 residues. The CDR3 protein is CASSSPGGLGEKLFF. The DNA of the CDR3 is TGTGCCAGCAGTTCCCCAGGGGGCTTGGGGGAAAAACTGTTTTTT.

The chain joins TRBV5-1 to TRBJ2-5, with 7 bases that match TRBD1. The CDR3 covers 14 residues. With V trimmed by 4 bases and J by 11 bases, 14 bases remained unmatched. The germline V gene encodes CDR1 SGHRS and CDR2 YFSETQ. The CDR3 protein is CASSAGQARGLQYF. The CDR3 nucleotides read TGCGCCAGCAGCGCCGGACAGGCAAGGGGGCTGCAGTACTTC.